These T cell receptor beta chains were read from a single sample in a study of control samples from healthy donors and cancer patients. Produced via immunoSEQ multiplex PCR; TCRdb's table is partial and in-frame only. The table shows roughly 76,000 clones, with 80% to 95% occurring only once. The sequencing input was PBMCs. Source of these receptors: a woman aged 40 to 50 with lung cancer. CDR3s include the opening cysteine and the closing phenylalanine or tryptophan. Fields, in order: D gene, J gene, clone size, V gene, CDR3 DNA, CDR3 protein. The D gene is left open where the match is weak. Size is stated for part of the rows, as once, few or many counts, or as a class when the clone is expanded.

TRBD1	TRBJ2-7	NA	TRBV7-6	TGTGCCAGCAGCTCGCCGGGACAGGGTCGGTACGAGCAGTACTTC	CASSSPGQGRYEQYF
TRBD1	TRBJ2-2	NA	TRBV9	TGTGCCAGCAGCATAAAATCCGGGACAGGGAACACCGGGGAGCTGTTTTTT	CASSIKSGTGNTGELFF
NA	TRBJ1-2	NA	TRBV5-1	TGCGCCAGCAGCTTGGACCTAATGAAGGGGAGCGGCTACACCTTC	CASSLDLMKGSGYTF
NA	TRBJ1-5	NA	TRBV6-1	TGTGCCAGCAGTGAATCTCAGGGTTACCAGCCCCAGCATTTT	CASSESQGYQPQHF
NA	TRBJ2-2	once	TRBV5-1	TGCGCCAGCAGCTTAGCGGGCACCGGGGAGCTGTTTTTT	CASSLAGTGELFF
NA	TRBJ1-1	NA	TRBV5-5	TGTGCCAGCAGCTTGGCGTGGGGTGGGGCTGAAGCTTTCTTT	CASSLAWGGAEAFF
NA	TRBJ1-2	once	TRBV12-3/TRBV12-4	TGTGCCAGCACCCTGGGGGGCGTGCGTGGCTACACCTTC	CASTLGGVRGYTF
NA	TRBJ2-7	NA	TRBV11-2	TGTGCCAGCAGCTCTCGATCCTCGCTGATCTACTCCTACGAGCAGTACTTC	CASSSRSSLIYSYEQYF
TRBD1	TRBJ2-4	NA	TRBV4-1	TGCGCCAGCAGCCAAGTCGGGGGACAGGGGTTGGCCAAAAACATTCAGTACTTC	CASSQVGGQGLAKNIQYF
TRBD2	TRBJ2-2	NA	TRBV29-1	TGCAGCGGCGGGGGGGCCGGGGAGCTGTTTTTT	CSGGGAGELFF
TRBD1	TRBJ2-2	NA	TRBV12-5	TGTGCTAGTGGTGATTGGGACAGGGGTTACACCGGGGAGCTGTTTTTT	CASGDWDRGYTGELFF
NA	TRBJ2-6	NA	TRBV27	TGTGCCACCGCAGGGGCCGGGGCCAACGTCCTGACTTTC	CATAGAGANVLTF
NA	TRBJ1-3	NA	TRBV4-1	TGCGCCAGCAGCCAAGAGGGCCGGATCTCTGGAAACACCATATATTTT	CASSQEGRISGNTIYF
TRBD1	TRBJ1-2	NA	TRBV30	TGTGCCTGGAGCCCTGACAGGGTCGACGGCTACACCTTC	CAWSPDRVDGYTF
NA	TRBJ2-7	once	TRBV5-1	TGCGCCAGCAGCTTGTCTGGCTACTACGAGCAGTACTTC	CASSLSGYYEQYF
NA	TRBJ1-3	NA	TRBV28	TGTGCCAGCAGCGCGGGGGGGCAAGGAAACACCATATATTTT	CASSAGGQGNTIYF
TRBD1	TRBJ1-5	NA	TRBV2	TGTGCCAGCAGTGTGGGACAGAATCAGCCCCAGCATTTT	CASSVGQNQPQHF
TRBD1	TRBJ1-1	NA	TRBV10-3	TGTGCCATCAACTCTCAGGGACAGTACACTGAAGCTTTCTTT	CAINSQGQYTEAFF
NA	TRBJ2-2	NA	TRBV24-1	TGTGCCACCAGTTCAGGGTCGGGCACCGGGGAGCTGTTTTTT	CATSSGSGTGELFF
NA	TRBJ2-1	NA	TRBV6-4	TGTGCCAGCAGTGACTGGATGGGAGAGCAGTTCTTC	CASSDWMGEQFF
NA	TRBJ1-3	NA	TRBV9	TGTGCCAGCAGCGTAGGAGGCAGCGTAGGACCTGGAAACACCATATATTTT	CASSVGGSVGPGNTIYF
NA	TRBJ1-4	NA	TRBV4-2	TGTGCCAGCAGCCAAGATGGTGATGAAAAACTGTTTTTT	CASSQDGDEKLFF
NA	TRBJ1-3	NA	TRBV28	TGTGCCACGACCCCCGGGCGAGGTCGAAAACACGCCATATATTTT	CATTPGRGRKHAIYF
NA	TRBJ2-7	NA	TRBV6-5	TGTGCCAGCAGCTCCATTCGGAACGAGCAGTACTTC	CASSSIRNEQYF
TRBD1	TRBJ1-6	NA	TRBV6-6	TGTGCCAGCAGTTACGTCGACAGGGACAAGAATTCACCCCTCCACTTT	CASSYVDRDKNSPLHF
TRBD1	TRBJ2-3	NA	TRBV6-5	TGTGCCAGCAGTTATGGGACAGGGTCCACCTTAGATACGCAGTATTTT	CASSYGTGSTLDTQYF
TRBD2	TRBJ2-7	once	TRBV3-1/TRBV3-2	TGTGCCAGCAGCCAAGATTTTTGGGGGACTACTACCTACGAGCAGTACTTC	CASSQDFWGTTTYEQYF
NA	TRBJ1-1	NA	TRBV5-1	TGCGCCAGCAGCACGGGCAAATACCGAGCTTTCTTT	CASSTGKYRAFF
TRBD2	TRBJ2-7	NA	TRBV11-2	TGTGCCAGCAGCTTAGGATATACTTGGGCGGGAGAATCCTACGAGCAGTACTTC	CASSLGYTWAGESYEQYF
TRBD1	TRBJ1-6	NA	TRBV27	TGTGCCAGCAGTTTCGGATCAGGGGGGCTATCACCCCTCCACTTT	CASSFGSGGLSPLHF
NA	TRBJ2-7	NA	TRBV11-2	TGTGCCAGCAGCTCTCTTGGGCGGGGACCCGAGCAGTACTTC	CASSSLGRGPEQYF
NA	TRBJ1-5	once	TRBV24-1	TGTGCCACCAGTGACCCCACAGGGCCCTTTTATCAGCCCCAGCATTTT	CATSDPTGPFYQPQHF
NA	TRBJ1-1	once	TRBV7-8	TGTGCCAGCAGCTTAGCTGGCAGGGCCGATTATGAAGCTTTCTTT	CASSLAGRADYEAFF
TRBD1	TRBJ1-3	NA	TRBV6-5	TGTGCCAGCAGTTACTTGGGGACAGGGCAAGGAAACACCATATATTTT	CASSYLGTGQGNTIYF
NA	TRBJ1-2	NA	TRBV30	TGTGCCTGGAGTGATGGGACCCTCTATGGCTACACCTTC	CAWSDGTLYGYTF
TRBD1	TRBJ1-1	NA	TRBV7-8	TGTGCCAGCAGCTTAGCGCTCGTAGGGGGCAGAATTAACACTGAAGCTTTCTTT	CASSLALVGGRINTEAFF
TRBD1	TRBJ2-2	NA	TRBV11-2	TGTGCCAGCAGCAGCGACAGGGGGTCCGGGGATCACGGGGAGCTGTTTTTT	CASSSDRGSGDHGELFF
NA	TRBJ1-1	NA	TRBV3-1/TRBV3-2	TGTGCCAGCAGCCAAGAACAGTGGAACACTGAAGCTTTCTTT	CASSQEQWNTEAFF
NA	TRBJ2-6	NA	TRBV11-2	TGTGCCAGCAGTCGAGCCACTGGGGCCAACGTCCTGACTTTC	CASSRATGANVLTF
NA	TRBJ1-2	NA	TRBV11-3	TGTGCCAGCAGCTTAGATCAGGGCGGCGGCTACACCTTC	CASSLDQGGGYTF
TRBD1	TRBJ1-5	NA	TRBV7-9	TGTGCCAGCAGCTTAGGTCGGACAGGGGGTCAGCCCCAGCATTTT	CASSLGRTGGQPQHF
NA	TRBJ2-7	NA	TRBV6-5	TGTGCCAGCAGGCGAAGCTCCTACGAGCAGTACTTC	CASRRSSYEQYF
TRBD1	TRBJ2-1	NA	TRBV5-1	TGCGCCACCTCGACAGGGGGGGGTGAGCAGTTCTTC	CATSTGGGEQFF
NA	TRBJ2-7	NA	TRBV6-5	TGTGCCAGCAGAAAGGCTAGCGACGAGCAGTACTTC	CASRKASDEQYF
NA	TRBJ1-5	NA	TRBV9	TGTGCCAGCAGCGTAGATCATAGCAATCAGCCCCAGCATTTT	CASSVDHSNQPQHF
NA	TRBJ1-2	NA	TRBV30	TGTGCCTGGAGTTTGGGGGAATATGGCTACACCTTC	CAWSLGEYGYTF